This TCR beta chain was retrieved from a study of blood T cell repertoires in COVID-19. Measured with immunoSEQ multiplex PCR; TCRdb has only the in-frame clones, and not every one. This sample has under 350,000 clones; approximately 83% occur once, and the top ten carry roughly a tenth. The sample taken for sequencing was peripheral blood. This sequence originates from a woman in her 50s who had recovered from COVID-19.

CDR3 sequence reads: CASSEQGITEKLFF. The CDR3 coding sequence is TGTGCCAGCAGTGAGCAGGGGATAACTGAAAAACTGTTTTTT. The chain employs TRBV6-1 and TRBJ1-4, with D perhaps TRBD1 (6 bases). V dropped 3 bases and J dropped 7 bases, with 12 bases sitting between them. The CDR3 loop spans 14 amino acids. Germline CDR1 MNHNS, CDR2 SASEGT.